This T cell receptor beta chain was retrieved from a study of T cell responses to AZD1222 COVID-19 vaccine. Notes on the study in general: Clonal diversity may have been underestimated, and the donors were mostly white British, with more females than males. Baseline seropositivity characterized only 5 or 6 AZD1222 recipients.

Clones were read by immunoSEQ multiplex PCR, and TCRdb kept only the in-frame ones, dropping some. Altogether about 110,000 clones are present, roughly 87% being singletons, with the ten largest covering about 3%. Regarding this clone: Its antigen remains unidentified.

Trimming removed 3 bases from V and 0 bases from J, with 10 bases in between. This CDR3 is built from 15 residues. The germline V gene encodes CDR1 SGHRS and CDR2 YFSETQ. This sequence joins TRBV5-1 and TRBJ1-3, with D uncertain. The TCR was taken from an adult in good health. The material sequenced was peripheral blood, taken on day 0 of MenACWY control vaccination. The CDR3 bases are TGCGCCAGCAGCTGGGGTGACAACTCTGGAAACACCATATATTTT. Its protein product is CASSWGDNSGNTIYF.